A selection of T cell receptor beta chains follows, all from one sample in a study of post-analysis software for immune sequencing data. From the PCR reads, TCRdb called clonotypes with MiXCR, one entry per CDR3 protein. The repertoire holds hundreds of thousands of distinct CDR3 sequences, with approximately 30% as singletons. Sequencing used blood. Every receptor here comes from a girl aged 5 to 17 with multiple sclerosis. Each CDR3 is given with its conserved first and last residue. The order of the fields is J gene, clone size, V gene, D gene, CDR3 protein, CDR3 DNA. The D gene is left open where the match is weak. The size field is filled for only some rows; it gives once, few, many or a size class.

>TRBJ1-4|-|TRBV6-2/TRBV6-3|-
CATDTGRDTEKLFF
TGTGCCACCGATACCGGCCGGGACACTGAAAAACTGTTTTTT
>TRBJ2-5|few|TRBV2|-
CASGRGETQYF
TGTGCCAGCGGTAGGGGAGAGACCCAGTACTTC
>TRBJ2-2|-|TRBV7-7|-
CASSPGAGATGERFF
TGTGCCAGCAGCCCAGGGGCGGGCGCCACCGGGGAGCGGTTTTTT
>TRBJ2-1|many|TRBV6-5|-
CASSPLGNEQFF
TGTGCCAGCAGTCCCCTAGGGAATGAGCAGTTCTTC
>TRBJ2-7|-|TRBV20-1|-
CSARASLAWQGVYEQYF
TGCAGTGCTAGAGCCTCCCTAGCTTGGCAGGGAGTCTACGAGCAGTACTTC
>TRBJ2-1|few|TRBV24-1|-
CATSDQPPGEQFF
TGTGCCACCAGTGATCAGCCGCCAGGCGAGCAGTTCTTC
>TRBJ2-1|-|TRBV21-1|-
CASSKEREVGVNEQLF
TGTGCCAGCAGCAAAGAGCGGGAGGTCGGGGTAAATGAGCAGCTCTTC
>TRBJ2-1|few|TRBV3-1|-
CASSSGRTDEQFF
TGTGCCAGCAGCTCGGGACGGACGGATGAGCAGTTCTTC
>TRBJ2-7|once|TRBV7-9|-
CASSLDRFPYEQYF
TGTGCCAGCAGCTTAGACAGGTTCCCCTACGAGCAGTACTTC
>TRBJ1-6|few|TRBV4-3|TRBD1
CASSRGQGNSPLHF
TGCGCCAGCAGCCGCGGACAGGGTAATTCACCCCTCCACTTT
>TRBJ2-2|few|TRBV7-2|-
CASSSRLGAGTGELFF
TGTGCCAGCAGCTCCCGCCTTGGGGCGGGCACCGGGGAGCTGTTTTTT
>TRBJ2-1|few|TRBV12-3/TRBV12-4|TRBD1
CASTTLGQDYNEQFF
TGTGCCAGCACCACCCTCGGACAGGACTACAATGAGCAGTTCTTC
>TRBJ1-2|-|TRBV5-1|TRBD1
CASSLDGQGYGYTF
TGCGCCAGCAGCTTGGATGGACAGGGATACGGCTACACCTTC
>TRBJ2-3|-|TRBV12-3/TRBV12-4|TRBD2
CASTLGGLSTDTQYF
TGTGCCAGCACCCTGGGGGGGTTGAGCACAGATACGCAGTATTTT
>TRBJ2-1|-|TRBV6-2/TRBV6-3|TRBD2
CTSSYGGGPGNEQFF
TGTACCAGCAGTTACGGCGGGGGGCCCGGCAATGAGCAGTTCTTC
>TRBJ1-4|-|TRBV7-2|-
CASSFVGRVEKLFF
TGTGCCAGCAGCTTTGTAGGGCGGGTTGAAAAACTGTTTTTT
>TRBJ2-1|few|TRBV5-1|TRBD1
CASSLRGQGSSFPYNEQFF
TGCGCCAGCAGCTTGAGGGGACAGGGTTCTTCGTTTCCCTACAATGAGCAGTTCTTC
>TRBJ1-1|few|TRBV29-1|-
CSATTANTEAFF
TGCAGCGCCACGACAGCGAACACTGAAGCTTTCTTT
>TRBJ2-3|few|TRBV10-3|-
CAISVEGSAADTQYF
TGTGCCATCAGTGTGGAGGGTTCGGCCGCAGATACGCAGTATTTT
>TRBJ2-3|few|TRBV20-1|-
CSGRAPTDTQYF
TGCAGCGGGCGAGCCCCCACAGATACGCAGTATTTT
>TRBJ2-6|few|TRBV7-8|TRBD1
CAARRDRGTGANVLTF
TGTGCCGCTCGCCGGGACAGGGGTACGGGGGCCAACGTCCTGACTTTC
>TRBJ2-1|few|TRBV28|-
CASSLQQTYNEQFF
TGTGCCAGCAGTTTGCAACAGACCTACAATGAGCAGTTCTTC
>TRBJ1-4|-|TRBV25-1|-
CASSPTRGTPEKLFF
TGTGCCAGCAGTCCAACGCGGGGGACGCCCGAAAAACTGTTTTTT
>TRBJ1-5|-|TRBV27|TRBD1
CASTTGYQPQHF
TGTGCCAGCACGACAGGGTACCAGCCCCAGCATTTT
>TRBJ1-2|many|TRBV10-3|-
CAISERPETYYGYTF
TGTGCCATCAGTGAGAGGCCAGAAACTTACTATGGCTACACCTTC
>TRBJ2-1|few|TRBV20-1|-
CSASVPALLNYNEQFF
TGCAGCGCTAGCGTCCCGGCGCTGCTGAATTACAATGAGCAGTTCTTC
>TRBJ1-1|once|TRBV29-1|TRBD1
CSVYDPGQGIEAFF
TGCAGCGTTTACGACCCGGGACAGGGGATTGAAGCTTTCTTT
>TRBJ2-7|many|TRBV12-3/TRBV12-4|TRBD1
CASSPGTATSYEQYF
TGTGCCAGCAGTCCAGGGACAGCCACGTCCTACGAGCAGTACTTC
>TRBJ2-3|-|TRBV29-1|TRBD1
CSVRQGWGTDTQYF
TGCAGCGTTCGACAGGGGTGGGGCACAGATACGCAGTATTTT
>TRBJ2-1|-|TRBV5-1|-
CASSLRGEDYNEQFF
TGCGCCAGCAGCTTACGTGGGGAGGATTACAATGAGCAGTTCTTC
>TRBJ1-2|-|TRBV29-1|-
CSVGHRVQAYGYTF
TGCAGCGTTGGGCACCGGGTGCAGGCCTATGGCTACACCTTC
>TRBJ2-5|-|TRBV28|TRBD1
CASRLQGAEWETQYF
TGTGCCAGCAGATTACAGGGGGCGGAATGGGAGACCCAGTACTTC
>TRBJ2-5|-|TRBV6-2/TRBV6-3|TRBD2
CAGATSGSLETQYF
TGTGCCGGGGCGACTAGCGGGAGTCTGGAGACCCAGTACTTC
>TRBJ1-2|-|TRBV29-1|-
CSVEVSTESCYGYTF
TGCAGCGTTGAAGTTAGTACGGAGAGTTGCTATGGCTACACCTTC
>TRBJ2-7|few|TRBV10-3|-
CAISEGDGPYEQYF
TGTGCCATCAGTGAAGGGGACGGGCCCTACGAGCAGTACTTC
>TRBJ2-7|-|TRBV12-3/TRBV12-4|-
CASSFERGYEQYF
TGTGCCAGCAGTTTCGAAAGGGGCTACGAGCAGTACTTC
>TRBJ2-3|few|TRBV9|-
CASSVGGRYTDTQYF
TGTGCCAGCAGCGTAGGAGGCAGATACACAGATACGCAGTATTTT
>TRBJ2-1|-|TRBV6-6|-
CASSSGTLTKEQFF
TGTGCCAGCAGTTCCGGGACTCTAACCAAGGAGCAGTTCTTC
>TRBJ2-7|-|TRBV28|-
CASSYGQLGFEQYF
TGTGCCAGCAGTTACGGACAATTGGGCTTCGAGCAGTACTTC
>TRBJ2-3|few|TRBV20-1|-
CSASPRGLGTDTQYF
TGCAGTGCTTCCCCACGGGGGCTCGGCACAGATACGCAGTATTTT
>TRBJ2-3|once|TRBV6-4|-
CAGSESGTSTDTQYF
TGTGCCGGCAGTGAAAGCGGCACTAGCACAGATACGCAGTATTTT
>TRBJ2-1|-|TRBV9|-
CASSAAGSIDEAEQFF
TGTGCCAGCAGCGCGGCCGGCAGTATTGATGAGGCTGAGCAGTTCTTC
>TRBJ2-1|few|TRBV7-2|-
CASSLDGRNEQFF
TGTGCCAGCAGCTTAGACGGTCGCAATGAGCAGTTCTTC
>TRBJ2-7|few|TRBV7-9|-
CASSLVRGEDEQYF
TGTGCCAGCAGCTTAGTTCGGGGAGAAGACGAGCAGTACTTC
>TRBJ2-5|-|TRBV4-1|-
CASSQGWLATGARETQYF
TGCGCCAGCAGCCAAGGATGGCTAGCAACGGGGGCCCGGGAGACCCAGTACTTC
>TRBJ2-1|-|TRBV4-3|-
CASSQDSWLGYNEQFF
TGCGCCAGCAGCCAAGATTCATGGCTAGGCTACAATGAGCAGTTCTTC
>TRBJ2-5|few|TRBV6-2/TRBV6-3|-
CASSYSKQSGNQETQYF
TGTGCCAGCAGTTACTCGAAGCAAAGCGGCAACCAAGAGACCCAGTACTTC
>TRBJ2-2|-|TRBV11-2|-
CASSQGQVAPTGELFF
TGTGCCAGCAGCCAAGGTCAGGTGGCTCCCACCGGGGAGCTGTTTTTT
>TRBJ2-6|-|TRBV11-2|-
CASSFRVSGANVLTF
TGTGCCAGCAGCTTTAGGGTGTCTGGGGCCAACGTCCTGACTTTC
>TRBJ2-5|few|TRBV12-3/TRBV12-4|-
CASSWAYQETQYF
TGTGCCAGCAGTTGGGCATATCAAGAGACCCAGTACTTC
>TRBJ2-1|-|TRBV7-8|TRBD2
CASRPRRTSSNNEQFF
TGTGCCAGCCGGCCGAGGAGGACTAGTAGCAACAATGAGCAGTTCTTC
>TRBJ2-1|-|TRBV29-1|-
CSARRGGGGEQFF
TGCAGCGCCCGAAGGGGGGGCGGAGGTGAGCAGTTCTTC
>TRBJ2-5|few|TRBV7-2|-
CASSPTGPYVEETQYF
TGTGCCAGCAGCCCAACGGGACCATACGTGGAAGAGACCCAGTACTTC
>TRBJ2-1|few|TRBV10-2|TRBD1
CASSETATGGYLFVNEQFF
TGCGCCAGCAGCGAAACTGCGACAGGGGGGTATCTATTTGTGAATGAGCAGTTCTTC
>TRBJ2-1|-|TRBV20-1|TRBD2
CSATSGRDNEQFF
TGCAGTGCCACTAGCGGGAGGGACAATGAGCAGTTCTTC
>TRBJ2-4|-|TRBV28|-
CASRRGRGNIQYF
TGTGCCAGCAGGCGGGGTAGAGGGAACATTCAGTACTTC
>TRBJ2-7|many|TRBV6-5|-
CASSYLSMAGSNEQYF
TGTGCCAGCAGTTACCTATCGATGGCAGGGTCTAACGAGCAGTACTTC